This T cell receptor beta chain was documented in a study of T cell responses to AZD1222 COVID-19 vaccine (dated by TCRdb to about 2021). In the study overall: AZD1222 recipients whose second dose came at about 4 weeks and those whose second dose came at about 12 weeks were combined into one group, since spike-specific TCR depth and breadth did not differ between the two schedules. Trial participants were enrolled by age into subgroups of 18-55, 56-69 and 70-plus years, and about 150, 27 and 61 TCR-sequenced participants, respectively, were included in these subgroups. A total of under 250 trial participants underwent TCR sequencing, of whom about 200 had received two doses of AZD1222 and some 25 had received two doses of the MenACWY control vaccine.

From a lookup of the germline V gene, CDR1 and CDR2 are MNHEY and SVGAGI. Its CDR3 holds 14 amino acids, cysteine through phenylalanine. Only the CDR3 part of the read is kept: 42 bases, read in frame from the first base. After removal of 8 bases from V and 2 bases from J, the junction retains 8 bases not matched to a gene. Broad study findings and their caveats: Participants were mostly white British and included more females than males, and it was suggested by the authors that clonal diversity may have been underestimated. After two AZD1222 doses, spike-specific TCR breadth and depth were significantly higher than at day 0 and than in MenACWY recipients. No day 14 peak-response samples were available, so repertoires were characterized only after the peak T cell response. The vaccine-associated CD4 TCRs covered the entire spike protein, and the dominant responses fell in regions 160-218 and 743-854. Reportedly, close to half of the unique spike-specific TCRs recognized epitopes lying outside the regions that are mutated in the B.1.351 and B.1.1.7 variants. Conclusions about previously exposed vaccinees are limited because only 5 or 6 AZD1222 recipients were SARS-CoV-2 seropositive at baseline. In the small 56-69-year group, the increase in depth fell short of significance, most likely because of low power.

The CDR3 regions of human TCRbeta chains were analyzed by immunosequencing. The study's own analysis went as follows. TCRs in the repertoires were matched against a reference library of SARS-CoV-2-specific TCRs that had been generated with the MIRA antigen-specificity platform. Breadth was defined as the fraction of unique TCRs that were SARS-CoV-2-associated. Depth was defined as the fraction of total T cells that were SARS-CoV-2-associated. Using the MIRA data, every spike-specific TCR was mapped to the spike region that the TCR reacted to and assigned to either a CD4 or a CD8 class. Log10-transformed breadth and depth values were compared by one-way ANOVA with Sidak's multiple comparisons tests. Drawn from immuneACCESS, this table holds only the in-frame rearrangements with V and J called that TCRdb kept. Clones are partly lost; checked studies trace under half to an unresolved V gene and leave the rest unexplained. The DNA gave D and trimming, while V, J and clone size come from that table. The sample profile shows some 150,000 clones; approximately 91% of them were found once. The ten biggest clones cover 1.5% to 2% of the sample.

To note about this clone: This clone's antigen is unknown. There are no base qualities to consult, and no much larger clone falls within one base.

The sample's time point label is to be understood as: baseline before first vaccination. Vaccinee samples were obtained from the UK trials COV001 and COV002, which included a single-blind randomized controlled phase 2/3 trial of AZD1222 (ChAdOx1 nCoV-19) in healthy adults. Trial participant PBMC samples were collected at day 0 and day 28 after the second dose for TCRbeta chain sequencing. The rearrangement joined TRBV6-5 to TRBJ2-7; TRBD2 aligns with 8 central bases. The sample consisted of peripheral blood, taken on day 0 of AZD1222 vaccination. The TCR was taken from an adult in good health. The CDR3: CASRPGSGTYEQYF. The nucleotides are TGTGCCAGCCGACCGGGTAGCGGGACCTACGAGCAGTACTTC.